Described below is a single T cell receptor (beta chain) sequence and its context. The data originate from a study of blood T cell repertoires in COVID-19. Germline CDR1 reads SGHTA; CDR2 reads FQGNSA. The CDR3 sequence is 15 residues long. The V and J ends lost 5 bases and 0 bases respectively, with 11 bases between them. TCRdb's table, derived via immunoSEQ multiplex PCR, lists solely in-frame clones and lacks some. The sample records about 230,000 clones, around 83% being singletons. The gene calls are TRBV7-2 and TRBJ2-1; D uncertain. The origin of this receptor is an elderly man with acute or convalescent COVID-19. The sequenced material came from peripheral blood. The CDR3 is CASSPSTSSYNEQFF. In DNA form, the CDR3 reads TGTGCCAGCAGCCCCTCTACGAGCTCCTACAATGAGCAGTTCTTC.